One sample yielded the 4 T cell receptor beta chains listed below, sequenced in a study of CD8 T cells in ankylosing spondylitis. TCRdb re-analysed the 5' RACE reads in MiXCR, keeping a single row per CDR3 protein. The sample holds 84,000 or so distinct CDR3 sequences, around 30% seen once. The specimen sequenced was blood, either unsorted or a sorted T cell fraction (not recorded which). These receptors were obtained from a male donor with ankylosing spondylitis or in good health (not recorded which).

V usage is TRBV6-2 or TRBV6-3 and J usage is TRBJ2-2; no clear D gene. CDR1 is MNHEY and CDR2 is SVGEGT in the germline V gene. V gave up 8 bases and J gave up 6 bases, with 13 bases separating them. This CDR3 is built from 13 residues. The CDR3 spells CASRELSAGELFF. The CDR3 DNA follows: TGTGCCAGCCGTGAGCTAAGCGCCGGGGAGCTGTTTTTT.

This clonotype was detected ten times or more. The rearrangement joins TRBV5-1 to TRBJ2-7; D might be TRBD2 (7 bases). Trimming removed 1 base from V and 2 bases from J, with 16 bases in between. CDR3 length: 16 residues. Germline V lookup: CDR1 SGHRS, CDR2 YFSETQ. CDR3 DNA: TGCGCCAGCAGCTTGAGGGGGGGGGACCAAGCCTACGAGCAGTACTTC. It yields the protein CASSLRGGDQAYEQYF.

In this sample, this clonotype turned up a few times. The rearrangement uses TRBV12-3 or TRBV12-4 and TRBJ1-1; 9 positions agree with TRBD1. V gave up 4 bases and J gave up 3 bases; unmatched junction bases: 6. The CDR3 is 15 residues long. The CDR3 nucleotides are TGTGCCAGCAGTTCTGAACAGGGGGCTTACACTGAAGCTTTCTTT. As protein: CASSSEQGAYTEAFF.

This clonotype was detected a few times. CDR3 sequence: CASRLKNTEAFF. The CDR3 DNA follows: TGTGCCAGCAGGCTGAAGAACACTGAAGCTTTCTTT. This chain links TRBV7-9 with TRBJ1-1; D gene unclear. CDR1 and CDR2 from the germline V gene are SEHNR and FQNEAQ (reference sequence). The ends were cut back, 6 bases at V and 1 base at J, with 6 bases in the middle. The CDR3 consists of 12 residues.